Listed here are 3 T cell receptor beta chains from one sample, sequenced in a study of T cells in Graves' hyperthyroidism and ophthalmopathy. There were TCR beta CDR3 regions amplified from RNA transcripts. In the first-round RT-PCR of the TCR CDR3, the HTBI primer set was used. TCRdb itself ran the multiplex PCR reads through MiXCR, one entry per CDR3 protein. The table includes roughly 500,000 distinct CDR3 sequences, 46% detected once. Sequenced: peripheral blood or thyroid tissue (not recorded which). These receptors all come from an adult woman with Graves' disease, either hyperthyroidism or ophthalmopathy (not recorded which).

CDR3 residues: CASSSDGGHNQPQHF. CDR3 coding DNA: TGCGCCAGCAGCTCAGACGGAGGACACAATCAGCCCCAGCATTTT. The chain recombines TRBV5-1 with TRBJ1-5; D perhaps matches TRBD1 (5 bases). The CDR3 runs 15 residues. V was cut by 3 bases and J by 3 bases, with 13 bases left in between. The germline V gene encodes CDR1 SGHRS and CDR2 YFSETQ. The full variable domain, completed using reference TRBV5-1 and TRBJ1-5, is KAGVTQTPRYLIKTRGQQVTLSCSPISGHRSVSWYQQTPGQGLQFLFEYFSETQRNKGNFPGRFSGRQFSNSRSEMNVSTLELGDSALYLCASSSDGGHNQPQHFGDGTRLSIL.

This clonotype appeared a single time. V gene TRBV4-1 combines with J gene TRBJ1-2; the match to TRBD1 covers 10 bases. This CDR3 has 15 amino acids. The V and J ends lost 3 bases and 8 bases, in that order; junction bases with no gene match: 9. Germline loops: CDR1 MGHRA, CDR2 YSYEKL. CDR3 DNA: TGCGCCAGCAGCCAGATGGGACAGGGACAGGGGGGCTACACCTTC. It encodes CASSQMGQGQGGYTF.

This clonotype appeared many times. The gene calls are TRBV9 and TRBJ1-6, with a weak D call TRBD1 (6 bases). This CDR3 has 15 residues. From germline, CDR1 is SGDLS and CDR2 YYNGEE. V shed 0 bases and J shed 5 bases, with 9 bases lying between them. The CDR3: CASSVEAGDNSPLHF. In DNA, the CDR3 is TGTGCCAGCAGCGTAGAAGCAGGGGATAATTCACCCCTCCACTTT. Filled out from reference TRBV9 and TRBJ1-6, the complete variable domain reads DSGVTQTPKHLITATGQRVTLRCSPRSGDLSVYWYQQSLDQGLQFLIQYYNGEERAKGNILERFSAQQFPDLHSELNLSSLELGDSALYFCASSVEAGDNSPLHFGNGTRLTVT.